These T cell receptor beta chains were read from a single sample in a study of CD8 T cells in Susac syndrome. TCRdb re-called the immunoSEQ multiplex PCR reads through MiXCR, storing one row per CDR3 protein. Of 100,000 to 150,000 distinct CDR3 sequences listed, about 93% are singletons. Sequenced input: CD8+ T cells from PBMCs. The receptors stem from a human donor with Susac syndrome. Both conserved end residues are part of each CDR3. A D gene is named only where the DNA matches it firmly. Size is omitted from some rows. Given values are once, few, many or a class for expanded clones.

>NA|TRBV9|TRBJ2-7|TRBD2
TGTGCCAGCAGCCCTGGGACTAGCGGAGCCTACGAGCAGTACTTC
CASSPGTSGAYEQYF
>NA|TRBV2|TRBJ2-7|NA
TGTGCCAGGGGGCCGAACGGGAACTCCTACGAGCAGTACTTC
CARGPNGNSYEQYF
>NA|TRBV20-1|TRBJ1-1|NA
TGCAGTGCTAACAATCTCGGGACGGGGAACACTGAAGCTTTCTTT
CSANNLGTGNTEAFF
>NA|TRBV7-9|TRBJ1-6|TRBD1
TGTGCCAGCAGCTCCAACCAGGGGGTAGATAATTCACCCCTCCACTTT
CASSSNQGVDNSPLHF
>NA|TRBV6-5|TRBJ2-1|TRBD2
TGTGCCAGCAGTAGGAGCGGGAGCTGGCACAATGAGCAGTTCTTC
CASSRSGSWHNEQFF
>once|TRBV11-2|TRBJ1-2|NA
TGTGCCAGCAGCTTAGATCAGGGGACGGACCTTTATGGCTACACCTTC
CASSLDQGTDLYGYTF
>NA|TRBV6-6|TRBJ1-2|NA
TGTGCCAGCAGTTACAATCCAGGGGTTTGGGGCTACACCTTC
CASSYNPGVWGYTF
>NA|TRBV4-1|TRBJ2-7|NA
TGCGCCAGCAGCCAGACTATAGGTTCGGTTAGCTCCTACGAGCAGTACTTC
CASSQTIGSVSSYEQYF
>NA|TRBV7-3|TRBJ2-7|NA
TGTGCCAGCAGCTTACGATCTAGTATTGTCTGCGAGCAGTACTTC
CASSLRSSIVCEQYF
>NA|TRBV27|TRBJ1-2|NA
TGTGCCAGCAGTTTATCTGGGGGGAACTATGGCTACACCTTC
CASSLSGGNYGYTF
>NA|TRBV19|TRBJ2-3|NA
TGTGCCAGTACTCGGGGGCCTAGCACAGATACGCAGTATTTT
CASTRGPSTDTQYF
>NA|TRBV12-3/TRBV12-4|TRBJ2-7|TRBD1
TGTGCCAGCAGTTCGATTCACGGGACAGGGAACTACGAGCAGTACTTC
CASSSIHGTGNYEQYF
>NA|TRBV6-2/TRBV6-3|TRBJ2-1|NA
TGTGCCAGCAGTCGGTTCGGGGGGACAGCCTACAATGAGCAGTTCTTC
CASSRFGGTAYNEQFF
>NA|TRBV7-9|TRBJ2-1|TRBD2
TGTGCCAGCAGCTTAGAGGGACTAGCGGGGGTGAGCTCCTACAATGAGCAGTTCTTC
CASSLEGLAGVSSYNEQFF
>NA|TRBV5-1|TRBJ2-7|NA
TGCGCCAGCAGCTCCGGATGGTACGAGCAGTACTTC
CASSSGWYEQYF
>NA|TRBV6-1|TRBJ2-1|TRBD2
TGTGCCAGCAGTCCCGCTAGCGGGGGGGTCAATGAGCAGTTCTTC
CASSPASGGVNEQFF
>NA|TRBV7-8|TRBJ2-1|NA
TGTGCCAGCAGCTTAGCCATGGTAGGGGCCCTGTCGGATGAGCAGTTCTTC
CASSLAMVGALSDEQFF
>NA|TRBV27|TRBJ1-2|NA
TGTGCCAGCAGTCCGGGGACCTACTATGGCTACACCTTC
CASSPGTYYGYTF
>NA|TRBV14|TRBJ2-4|NA
TGTGCCAGCAGCCAAGGAGGTCTTCAGTACTTC
CASSQGGLQYF
>NA|TRBV29-1|TRBJ2-2|NA
TGCAGCGTTGACAGCCCCCCGAACACCGGGGAGCTGTTTTTT
CSVDSPPNTGELFF
>NA|TRBV7-6|TRBJ2-1|NA
TGTGCCAGCAGCTTTACTGGAGGGTCCTACAATGAGCAGTTCTTC
CASSFTGGSYNEQFF
>NA|TRBV4-2|TRBJ2-1|TRBD2
TGTGCCAGCAGCCAAGATGCGACTAGCGGGGGGGCCTACAATGAGCAGTTCTTC
CASSQDATSGGAYNEQFF
>NA|TRBV20-1|TRBJ2-1|TRBD2
TGCAGTGCAACGAGCGGGGGGGCCGACACCTACAATGAGCAGTTCTTC
CSATSGGADTYNEQFF
>NA|TRBV4-1|TRBJ1-4|NA
TGCGCCAGCAGCCAATGGCAGATAAATGAAAAACTGTTTTTT
CASSQWQINEKLFF
>NA|TRBV5-4|TRBJ2-7|TRBD2
TGTGCCAGCAGCTTGTCTACTAGCGTCCACGAGCAGTACTTC
CASSLSTSVHEQYF
>NA|TRBV5-6|TRBJ2-5|TRBD1
TGTGCCAGCACGGGACAGAACCAAGAGACCCAGTACTTC
CASTGQNQETQYF
>once|TRBV12-3/TRBV12-4|TRBJ2-7|TRBD1
TGTGCCAGCAGTTTCGGACCCCGGGACAGGGACTACGAGCAGTACTTC
CASSFGPRDRDYEQYF
>few|TRBV12-3/TRBV12-4|TRBJ2-7|NA
TGCGCCAGCAGCCTTAGTCCCTCCTACGAGCAGTACTTC
CASSLSPSYEQYF
>NA|TRBV12-3/TRBV12-4|TRBJ1-1|NA
TGTGCCAGCAGTGAAATGGGCCCTGAAGCTTTCTTT
CASSEMGPEAFF
>NA|TRBV14|TRBJ2-3|NA
TGTGCCAGCAGCCAGGAAATCTCTGATACGCAGTATTTT
CASSQEISDTQYF
>once|TRBV30|TRBJ1-1|NA
TGTGCCTGGAGTGTGACAGCAAATGAAGCTTTCTTT
CAWSVTANEAFF
>NA|TRBV27|TRBJ1-1|TRBD1
TGTGCCAGCGGCCCCCTGGGCACAGGGGGGTACACTGAAGCTTTCTTT
CASGPLGTGGYTEAFF
>NA|TRBV15|TRBJ2-2|NA
TGTGCCACCAGCGGCTCAGGGATCTCCGGGGAGCTGTTTTTT
CATSGSGISGELFF
>NA|TRBV19|TRBJ2-7|NA
TGTGCCAGTAGTATTACGGCGGGCTCCTACGAGCAGTACTTC
CASSITAGSYEQYF
>NA|TRBV3-1|TRBJ2-7|NA
TGTGCCAGCAGCCAAGATTCGGGCGCCACCTACGAGCAGTACTTC
CASSQDSGATYEQYF
>NA|TRBV5-1|TRBJ1-2|NA
TGCGCCAGCAGCGTGGGGGAGGACTATGGCTACACCTTC
CASSVGEDYGYTF
>NA|TRBV28|TRBJ2-3|NA
TGTGCCAGCAGTTTGGCCAGGGAAACAGATACGCAGTATTTT
CASSLARETDTQYF
>once|TRBV4-1|TRBJ1-2|NA
TGCGCCAGCAGCCGAGTAGCTGGTTTCGTCTATCATGGCTACACCTTC
CASSRVAGFVYHGYTF
>NA|TRBV9|TRBJ2-3|NA
TGTGCCAGCAGCGTAGGTGGAGGAGATACGCAGTATTTT
CASSVGGGDTQYF
>NA|TRBV12-3/TRBV12-4|TRBJ2-1|NA
TGTGCCAGCAGTTTATTAGCGCTCTACAATGAGCAGTTCTTC
CASSLLALYNEQFF
>NA|TRBV6-5|TRBJ2-3|TRBD2
TGTGCCAGCAGCCTGGGGACTAGCGGACGGGATACGCAGTATTTT
CASSLGTSGRDTQYF
>NA|TRBV30|TRBJ1-1|NA
TGTGCCTGGAGTCCCGGGGACGGGGACACTGAAGCTTTCTTT
CAWSPGDGDTEAFF
>once|TRBV12-3/TRBV12-4|TRBJ1-1|TRBD1
TGTGCCAGCAGCAGACAGGGGACAGGTGAAGCTTTCTTT
CASSRQGTGEAFF
>NA|TRBV29-1|TRBJ1-4|NA
TGCAGCGTTGAAGATCAGGAGTCGGGCACCAAACTGTTTTTT
CSVEDQESGTKLFF
>NA|TRBV6-5|TRBJ2-1|TRBD2
TGTGCCAGCAGTGGGACTAGCGGGGCCTACAATGAGCAGTTCTTC
CASSGTSGAYNEQFF
>NA|TRBV4-2|TRBJ2-7|NA
TGTGCCAGCAGCCAAGATCCCGGACTTAGGGTGGCCTACGAGCAGTACTTC
CASSQDPGLRVAYEQYF
>NA|TRBV12-5|TRBJ2-7|NA
TGTGCTAGTGGTTTGGGCGGAATGGTTTACGAGCAGTACTTC
CASGLGGMVYEQYF
>NA|TRBV19|TRBJ1-5|TRBD1
TGTGCCAGTAGGACAGGGGATTATAGCAATCAGCCCCAGCATTTT
CASRTGDYSNQPQHF